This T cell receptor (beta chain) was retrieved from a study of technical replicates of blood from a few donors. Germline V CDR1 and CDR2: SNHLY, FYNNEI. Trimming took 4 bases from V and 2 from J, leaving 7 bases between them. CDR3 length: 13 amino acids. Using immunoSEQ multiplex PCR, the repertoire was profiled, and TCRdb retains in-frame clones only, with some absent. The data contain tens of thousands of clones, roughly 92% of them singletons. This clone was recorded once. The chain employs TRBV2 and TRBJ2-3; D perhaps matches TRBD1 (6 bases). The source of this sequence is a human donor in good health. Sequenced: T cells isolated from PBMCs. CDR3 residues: CASSGQVTDTQYF. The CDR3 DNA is TGTGCCAGCAGTGGACAGGTCACAGATACGCAGTATTTT.